This TCR beta chain stems from a study of blood T cell repertoires in COVID-19 (dated by TCRdb to 2018 to 2020). About the full investigation: Collaborator samples came from the United States, Italy and Spain and covered acute and convalescent phases of COVID-19. The prospective study material was composed of cDNA or gDNA derived from T cells, B-cell-depleted T cells, or PBMCs. The dataset comprised deeply sampled blood TCRbeta repertoires from subjects exposed to, actively infected with, or recovered from COVID-19. The repertoires were made available in a free public database intended to serve as a resource for research on the immune response to SARS-CoV-2. The samples were drawn from two sources: the first 160 participants of the ongoing ImmuneRACE study, and fewer than 1,500 subjects contributed by 6 global collaborators. Sample metadata almost always included a de-identified subject ID, COVID-19 status, age in years and sex. Where HLA class I and class II types were available, the types were taken from metadata supplied by the sample provider, not from assay-based typing.

What the research found in general, with its limitations: The quantity of clinical and demographic metadata differed by source and by participant and was supplied without curation.

One collaborating source in Seattle enrolled patients while the patients were actively infected and followed the patients over time throughout the course of disease. Collaborating institutions collected whole blood in K2EDTA tubes following their own protocols. For TCRbeta analysis, collaborators shipped samples as frozen whole blood, isolated PBMCs, or DNA extracted from either of those sample types. TCRbeta CDR3 regions were amplified from genomic DNA by means of the immunoSEQ Assay, a bias-controlled multiplex PCR. As for the original processing: The number of nucleated cells in each sample was estimated from the amplification of reference gene primers within the assay. Sequence reads were collapsed and filtered to measure the absolute abundance of every unique TCRbeta CDR3 rearrangement. For each sample, productive Simpson clonality was calculated as the square root of Simpson's diversity index across productive rearrangements. The immuneACCESS repertoire file appears here via TCRdb, limited to in-frame rearrangements. These files lack a portion of the clones; in checked studies, under half of the deficit traces to unresolved V genes, and the cause of the others is not known. That table is the source of V, J and clone size, and D and trimming were worked out from the DNA. Here the sample has some 270,000 clones; roughly four fifths occur a single time. The ten most abundant clones make up approximately 14% of the sample.

From its cysteine to its phenylalanine, the CDR3 spans 15 amino acids. The DNA shown is the 45-base CDR3, in frame from base 1. At the junction V is shortened by 3 bases and J by 5 bases, with 16 bases in between. CDR1 is given as MNHNS and CDR2 as SASEGT, both from the germline V gene. Concerning this clone: Its specific antigen is unknown. Per-nucleotide qualities are absent, and no much larger clonotype sits a single base away.

Sequencing was performed on peripheral blood. This chain joins TRBV6-1 to TRBJ1-1; the D gene remains uncertain. This receptor was identified in a person aged 65 to 79 with COVID-19, enrolled during active disease. The DNA sequence follows: TGTGCCAGCAGTGAGGCACGGGGTTCGGGAACTGAAGCTTTCTTT. This yields the protein CASSEARGSGTEAFF.